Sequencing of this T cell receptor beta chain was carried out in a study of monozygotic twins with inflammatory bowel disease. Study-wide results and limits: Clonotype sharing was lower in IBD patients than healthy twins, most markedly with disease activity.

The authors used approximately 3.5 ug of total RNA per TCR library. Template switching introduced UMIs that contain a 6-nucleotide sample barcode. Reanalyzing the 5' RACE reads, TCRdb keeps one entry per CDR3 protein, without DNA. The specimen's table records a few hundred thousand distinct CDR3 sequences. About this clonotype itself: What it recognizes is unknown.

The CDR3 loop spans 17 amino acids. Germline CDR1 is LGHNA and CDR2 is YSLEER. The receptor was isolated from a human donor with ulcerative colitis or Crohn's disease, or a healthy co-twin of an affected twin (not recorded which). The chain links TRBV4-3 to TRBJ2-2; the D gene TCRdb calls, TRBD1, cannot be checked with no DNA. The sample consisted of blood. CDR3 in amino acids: CASSQDVWGGDTGELFF.